This T cell receptor beta chain was recovered during a study of T cells in Graves' hyperthyroidism and ophthalmopathy. RNA transcripts yielded amplified TCR beta CDR3 regions. A set of HTBI primers served as the primers for a first-round RT-PCR of the TCR CDR3. Using its own MiXCR run on the multiplex PCR reads, TCRdb lists one record per CDR3 protein. The sample carries approximately 560,000 distinct CDR3 sequences, approximately 15% recorded once. The germline gives CDR1 LNHDA, CDR2 SQIVND (reference sequence). V lost 5 bases, J lost 2 bases, and 18 bases lay in between. The CDR3 contains 17 residues.

Material: blood. The sequence was collected from a young woman with Graves' hyperthyroidism. The J gene is TRBJ2-2, the V gene TRBV19; D is uncertain. The DNA of the CDR3 is TGTGCCAGTAGTCCAAGACTTCTCCCTCCCAACACCGGGGAGCTGTTTTTT. Its translation is CASSPRLLPPNTGELFF.